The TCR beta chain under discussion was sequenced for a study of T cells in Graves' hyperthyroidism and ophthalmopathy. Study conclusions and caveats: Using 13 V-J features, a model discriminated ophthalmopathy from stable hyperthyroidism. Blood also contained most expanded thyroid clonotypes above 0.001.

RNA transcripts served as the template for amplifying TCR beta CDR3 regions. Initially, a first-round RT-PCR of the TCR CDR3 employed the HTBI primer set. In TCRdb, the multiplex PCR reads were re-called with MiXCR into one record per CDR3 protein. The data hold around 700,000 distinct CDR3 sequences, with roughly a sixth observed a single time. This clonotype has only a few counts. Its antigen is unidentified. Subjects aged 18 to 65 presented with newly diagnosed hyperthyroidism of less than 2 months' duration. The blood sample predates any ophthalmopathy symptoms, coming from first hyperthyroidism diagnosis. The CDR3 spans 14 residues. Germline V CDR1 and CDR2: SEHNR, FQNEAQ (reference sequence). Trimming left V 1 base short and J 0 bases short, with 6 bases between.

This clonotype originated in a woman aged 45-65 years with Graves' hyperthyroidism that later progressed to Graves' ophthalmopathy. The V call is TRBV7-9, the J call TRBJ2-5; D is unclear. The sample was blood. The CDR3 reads CASSLEADQETQYF. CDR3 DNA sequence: TGTGCCAGCAGCTTAGAGGCGGACCAAGAGACCCAGTACTTC.